Below are 5 T cell receptor beta chains sequenced from a single sample in a study of blood T cell repertoires in COVID-19. Measured with immunoSEQ multiplex PCR; TCRdb has only the in-frame clones, and not every one. The sample shows about 200,000 clones, approximately 86% of them seen only once. What was sequenced was PBMCs or T cells enriched from blood (not recorded which). Receptors originate from a woman between 35 and 50 years old with acute COVID-19.

This chain connects TRBV7-3 to TRBJ2-3, with D perhaps matching TRBD1 (6 bases). The length of the CDR3 is 14 residues. CDR1 is SGHTA and CDR2 is FQGTGA in the germline V gene. The V and J ends lost 4 bases and 4 bases respectively, with 12 bases between them. The CDR3 DNA reads TGTGCCAGCAGCTCAGGGGTAGGGGCAGATACGCAGTATTTT. Translation gives CASSSGVGADTQYF. Variable domain in full (rest from reference TRBV7-3 and TRBJ2-3): GAGVSQTPSNKVTEKGKYVELRCDPISGHTALYWYRQSLGQGPEFLIYFQGTGAADDSGLPNDRFFAVRPEGSVSTLKIQRTERGDSAVYLCASSSGVGADTQYFGPGTRLTVL.

The chain couples TRBV7-8 to TRBJ1-1; D gene unclear. Germline loops: CDR1 SGHVS, CDR2 FQNEAQ. This CDR3 region has 13 residues. The ends were cut back, 5 bases at V and 1 base at J, with 8 bases in the middle. Here the CDR3 reads CASSGRQNTEAFF. The DNA for the CDR3 is TGTGCCAGCAGCGGCCGACAGAACACTGAAGCTTTCTTT.

The rearrangement joins TRBV10-3 to TRBJ1-1; tentatively, D is TRBD1 (6 bases). The CDR3 extends over 13 amino acids. CDR1 is ENHRY and CDR2 is SYGVKD in the germline V gene. The germline V and J ends were trimmed by 3 bases and 8 bases, with 13 bases remaining between them. CDR3: CAISEGQTTEAFF. The CDR3 DNA reads as TGTGCCATCAGTGAAGGACAGACAACAGAAGCTTTCTTT.

J is TRBJ2-5 and V is TRBV7-9; 7 nucleotides align to TRBD2. CDR1 is SEHNR and CDR2 is FQNEAQ in the germline V gene (reference sequence). Trimming removed 3 bases from V and 3 bases from J; junction bases left unmatched: 1. The CDR3 consists of 13 residues. This CDR3 is CASSLLAEETQYF. The CDR3 coding sequence is TGTGCCAGCAGCTTGCTAGCGGAAGAGACCCAGTACTTC. Full variable domain (rest looked up from reference TRBV7-9 and TRBJ2-5): DTGVSQNPRHKITKRGQNVTFRCDPISEHNRLYWYRQTLGQGPEFLTYFQNEAQLEKSRLLSDRFSAERPKGSFSTLEIQRTEQGDSAMYLCASSLLAEETQYFGPGTRLLVL.

The chain carries TRBV28 and TRBJ1-2, with TRBD1 identical over 10 bases. V lost 6 bases to trimming and J lost 12 bases; unmatched junction nucleotides: 7. Per germline, CDR1 MDHEN and CDR2 SYDVKM. This CDR3 is built from 12 residues. This chain's CDR3 is CASRGDRGNDTF. The CDR3 nucleotides read TGTGCCAGCAGGGGGGACAGGGGAAACGACACCTTC.